The clone carrying this TCR beta chain occurred once. The J segment lost 0 bases and the V segment lost 0 bases, leaving 6 bases of the junction unmatched. CDR1 SGHDN and CDR2 FVKESK come from the germline V gene. This CDR3 comprises 18 residues. The entry originates in a study of CD8 T cells in Susac syndrome. CD8+ and CD4+ T cells from blood underwent TCR beta sequencing. The CD8+ and CD4+ T cells were isolated magnetically using a negative isolation approach, whereas the TEMRA cells were enriched by FACS. An amount of RNA that ranged from roughly 0.45 to 1 ug was reverse transcribed with random hexamers. TCRdb redid the calling of the immunoSEQ multiplex PCR reads with MiXCR, one entry per CDR3 protein. Here the sample spans under 350,000 distinct CDR3 sequences, about 91% being singletons.

The sequenced sample was CD4+ T cells from PBMCs. The chain couples TRBV14 to TRBJ1-5, with 9 bases aligning to TRBD1. The sequence was collected from a human donor with multiple sclerosis. The CDR3 reads CASSQDHGTGYSNQPQHF. Here the CDR3 DNA reads TGTGCCAGCAGCCAAGATCACGGGACAGGGTATAGCAATCAGCCCCAGCATTTT. Full variable domain (remainder filled in from reference TRBV14 and TRBJ1-5): EAGVTQFPSHSVIEKGQTVTLRCDPISGHDNLYWYRRVMGKEIKFLLHFVKESKQDESGMPNNRFLAERTGGTYSTLKVQPAELEDSGVYFCASSQDHGTGYSNQPQHFGDGTRLSIL.